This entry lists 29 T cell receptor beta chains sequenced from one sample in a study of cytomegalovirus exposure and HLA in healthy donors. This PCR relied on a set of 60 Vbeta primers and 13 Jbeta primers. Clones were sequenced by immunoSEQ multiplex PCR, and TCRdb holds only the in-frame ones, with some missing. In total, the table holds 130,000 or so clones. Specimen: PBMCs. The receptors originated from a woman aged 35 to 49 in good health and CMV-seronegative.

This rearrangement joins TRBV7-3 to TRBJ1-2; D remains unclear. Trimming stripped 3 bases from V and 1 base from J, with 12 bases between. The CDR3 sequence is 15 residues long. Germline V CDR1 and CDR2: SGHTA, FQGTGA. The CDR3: CASSFDRGFNYGYTF. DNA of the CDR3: TGTGCCAGCAGCTTCGACCGCGGTTTTAACTATGGCTACACCTTC.

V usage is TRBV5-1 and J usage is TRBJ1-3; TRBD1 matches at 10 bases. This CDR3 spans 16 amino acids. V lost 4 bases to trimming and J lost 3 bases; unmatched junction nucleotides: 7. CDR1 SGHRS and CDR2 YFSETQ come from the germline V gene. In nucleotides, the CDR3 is TGCGCCAGCAGCATGGGACAGGGGATAGTTGGAAACACCATATATTTT. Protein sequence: CASSMGQGIVGNTIYF.

The CDR3 DNA reads as TGCGCCAGCTCGGTGGCACAGCAGAATTCACCCCTCCACTTT. Translated, it gives CASSVAQQNSPLHF. The genes are TRBV5-1 and TRBJ1-6; D gene unclear. The V gene lost 7 bases and the J gene lost 7 bases, with 15 bases spanning the gap. CDR1 and CDR2 from the germline V gene are SGHRS and YFSETQ. This CDR3 contains 14 residues.

CDR3 DNA sequence: TGTGCCAGCACCTCTAATCCCCCTGGGGCCAACGTCCTGACTTTC. The encoded protein is CASTSNPPGANVLTF. The V and J genes are TRBV27 and TRBJ2-6, with D unclear. V was trimmed by 7 bases and J by 2 bases, leaving 12 bases between them. CDR1 and CDR2 (germline): MNHEY, SMNVEV (reference sequence). The length of the CDR3 is 15 residues. Complete variable domain (other parts from reference TRBV27 and TRBJ2-6): EAQVTQNPRYLITVTGKKLTVTCSQNMNHEYMSWYRQDPGLGLRQIYYSMNVEVTDKGDVPEGYKVSRKEKRNFPLILESPSPNQTSLYFCASTSNPPGANVLTFGAGSRLTVL.

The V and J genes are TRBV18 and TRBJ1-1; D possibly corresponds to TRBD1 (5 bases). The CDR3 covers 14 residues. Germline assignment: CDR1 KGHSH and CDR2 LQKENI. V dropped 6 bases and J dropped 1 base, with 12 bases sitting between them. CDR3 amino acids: CASSPGGGNTEAFF. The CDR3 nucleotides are TGTGCCAGCTCGCCCGGGGGGGGGAACACTGAAGCTTTCTTT.

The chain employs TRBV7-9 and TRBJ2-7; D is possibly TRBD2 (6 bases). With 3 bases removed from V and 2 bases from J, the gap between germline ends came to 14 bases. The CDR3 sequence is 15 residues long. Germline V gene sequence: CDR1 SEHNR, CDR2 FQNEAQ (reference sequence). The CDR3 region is CASSLGGQGAYEQYV. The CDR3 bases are TGTGCCAGCAGCTTGGGAGGCCAGGGCGCCTACGAGCAGTACGTC.

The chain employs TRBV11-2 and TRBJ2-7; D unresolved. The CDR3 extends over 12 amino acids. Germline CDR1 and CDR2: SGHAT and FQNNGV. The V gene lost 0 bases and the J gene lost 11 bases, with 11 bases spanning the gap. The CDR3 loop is CASSLDLRREYF. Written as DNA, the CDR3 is TGTGCCAGCAGCTTAGATCTGCGACGGGAGTACTTC.

CDR3 sequence reads: CASSRGGQGTYEQYF. In DNA form, the CDR3 reads TGCGCCAGCAGCCGGGGGGGGCAGGGAACATACGAGCAGTACTTC. The chain recombines TRBV4-3 with TRBJ2-5, with a tentative D call TRBD2 (7 bases). Gene TRBJ2-7 matches the end of the DNA better, so the J call may be wrong. Per germline, CDR1 LGHNA and CDR2 YSLEER. This CDR3 spans 15 amino acids.

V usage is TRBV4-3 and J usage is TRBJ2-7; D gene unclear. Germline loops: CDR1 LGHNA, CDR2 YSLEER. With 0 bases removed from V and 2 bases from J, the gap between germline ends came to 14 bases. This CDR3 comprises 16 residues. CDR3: CASSQDRVPNPYEQYV. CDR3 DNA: TGCGCCAGCAGCCAAGATCGGGTTCCTAACCCCTACGAGCAGTACGTC.

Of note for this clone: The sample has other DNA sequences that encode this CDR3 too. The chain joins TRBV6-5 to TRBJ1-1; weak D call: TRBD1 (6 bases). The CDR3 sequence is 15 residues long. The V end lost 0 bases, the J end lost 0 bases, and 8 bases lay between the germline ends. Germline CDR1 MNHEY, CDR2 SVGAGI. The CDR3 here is CASSYSDSLNTEAFF. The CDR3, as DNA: TGTGCCAGCAGTTACTCGGACAGCCTGAACACTGAAGCTTTCTTT.

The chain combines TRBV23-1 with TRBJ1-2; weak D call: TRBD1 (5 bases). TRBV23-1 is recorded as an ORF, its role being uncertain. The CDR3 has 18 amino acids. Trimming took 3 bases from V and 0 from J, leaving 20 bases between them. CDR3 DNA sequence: TGCGCCAGCAGTCACTCTGGACAAACACCATACTCTAACTATGGCTACACCTTC. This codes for CASSHSGQTPYSNYGYTF.

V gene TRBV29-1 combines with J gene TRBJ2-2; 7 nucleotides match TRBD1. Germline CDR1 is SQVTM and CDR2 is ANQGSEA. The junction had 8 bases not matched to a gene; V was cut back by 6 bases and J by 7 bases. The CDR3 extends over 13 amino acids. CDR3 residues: CSVVTTGRGELFF. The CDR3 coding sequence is TGCAGCGTGGTAACGACAGGGCGCGGGGAGCTGTTTTTT.

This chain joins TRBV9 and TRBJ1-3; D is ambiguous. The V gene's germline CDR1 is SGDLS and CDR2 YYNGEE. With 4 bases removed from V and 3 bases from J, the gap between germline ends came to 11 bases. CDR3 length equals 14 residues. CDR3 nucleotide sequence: TGTGCCAGCAGCCGACCGACGGGTGGAAACACCATATATTTT. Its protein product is CASSRPTGGNTIYF.

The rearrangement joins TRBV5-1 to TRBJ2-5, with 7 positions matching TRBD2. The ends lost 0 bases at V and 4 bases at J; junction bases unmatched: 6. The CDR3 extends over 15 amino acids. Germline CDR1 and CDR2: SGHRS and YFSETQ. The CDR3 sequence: CASSLGSPGGETQYF. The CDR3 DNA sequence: TGCGCCAGCAGCTTGGGTAGTCCGGGAGGAGAGACCCAGTACTTC. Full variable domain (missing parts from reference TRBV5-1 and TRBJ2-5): KAGVTQTPRYLIKTRGQQVTLSCSPISGHRSVSWYQQTPGQGLQFLFEYFSETQRNKGNFPGRFSGRQFSNSRSEMNVSTLELGDSALYLCASSLGSPGGETQYFGPGTRLLVL.

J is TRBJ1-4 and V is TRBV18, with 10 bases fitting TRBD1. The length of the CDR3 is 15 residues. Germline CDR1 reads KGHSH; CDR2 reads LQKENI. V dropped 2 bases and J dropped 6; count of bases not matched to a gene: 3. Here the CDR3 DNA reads TGTGCCAGCTCACCAACCGGGACAGGGGATGAAAAACTGTTTTTT. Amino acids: CASSPTGTGDEKLFF.

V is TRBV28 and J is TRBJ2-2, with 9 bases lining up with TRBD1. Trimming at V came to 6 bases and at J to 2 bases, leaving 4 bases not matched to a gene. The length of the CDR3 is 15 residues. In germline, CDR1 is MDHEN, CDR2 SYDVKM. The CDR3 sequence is CASRRQGGNTGELFF. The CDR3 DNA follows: TGTGCCAGCAGAAGACAGGGGGGAAACACCGGGGAGCTGTTTTTT.

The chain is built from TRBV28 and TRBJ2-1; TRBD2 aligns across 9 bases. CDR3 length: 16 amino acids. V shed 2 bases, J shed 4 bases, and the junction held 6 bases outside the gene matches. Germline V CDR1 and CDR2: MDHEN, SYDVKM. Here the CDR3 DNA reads TGTGCCAGCAGTTTAGATACGCGGGGGGGATACAATGAGCAGTTCTTC. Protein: CASSLDTRGGYNEQFF.

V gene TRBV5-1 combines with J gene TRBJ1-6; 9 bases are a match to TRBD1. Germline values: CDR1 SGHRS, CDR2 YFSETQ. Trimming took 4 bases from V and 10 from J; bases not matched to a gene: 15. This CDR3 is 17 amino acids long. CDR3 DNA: TGCGCCAGCAGCCGATTGATATGGACAGGGGAAGGGTCACCCCTCCACTTT. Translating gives CASSRLIWTGEGSPLHF.

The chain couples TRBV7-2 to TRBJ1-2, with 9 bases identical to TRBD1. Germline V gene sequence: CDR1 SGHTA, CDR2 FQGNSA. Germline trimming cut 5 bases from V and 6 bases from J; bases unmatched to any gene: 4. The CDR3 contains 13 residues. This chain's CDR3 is CASSTRTGDGYTF. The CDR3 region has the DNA TGTGCCAGCAGCACGAGGACAGGGGATGGCTACACCTTC.

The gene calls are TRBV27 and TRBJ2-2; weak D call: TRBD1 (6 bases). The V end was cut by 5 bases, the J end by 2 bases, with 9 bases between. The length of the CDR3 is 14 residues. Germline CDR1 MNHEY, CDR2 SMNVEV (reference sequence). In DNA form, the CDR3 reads TGTGCCAGCAGTCTCAGGGGAAACACCGGGGAGCTGTTTTTT. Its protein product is CASSLRGNTGELFF.

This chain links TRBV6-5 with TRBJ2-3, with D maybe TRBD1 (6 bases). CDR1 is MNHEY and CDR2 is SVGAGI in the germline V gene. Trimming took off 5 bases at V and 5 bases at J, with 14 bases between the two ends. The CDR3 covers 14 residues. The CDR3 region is CASSLGQSRDTQYF. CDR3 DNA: TGTGCCAGCAGTCTCGGACAGTCCCGAGATACGCAGTATTTT.

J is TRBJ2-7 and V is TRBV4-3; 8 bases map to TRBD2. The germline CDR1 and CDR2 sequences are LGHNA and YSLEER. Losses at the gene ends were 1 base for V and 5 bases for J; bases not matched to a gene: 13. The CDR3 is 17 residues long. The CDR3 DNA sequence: TGCGCCAGCAGCCAAGGTGATCGGGGGGGGCCGACGGACGAGCAGTACTTC. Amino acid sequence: CASSQGDRGGPTDEQYF.

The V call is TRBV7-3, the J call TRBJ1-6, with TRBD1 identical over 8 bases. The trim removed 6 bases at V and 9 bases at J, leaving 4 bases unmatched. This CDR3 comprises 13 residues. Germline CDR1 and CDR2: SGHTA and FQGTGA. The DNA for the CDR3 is TGTGCCAGCAGTCCAGGGGGCAGTTCACCCCTCCACTTT. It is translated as CASSPGGSSPLHF.

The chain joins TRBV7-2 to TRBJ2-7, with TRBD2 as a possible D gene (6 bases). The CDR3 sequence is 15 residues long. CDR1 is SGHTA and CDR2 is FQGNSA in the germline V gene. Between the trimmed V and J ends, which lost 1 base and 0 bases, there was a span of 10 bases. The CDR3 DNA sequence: TGTGCCAGCAGCTTAGTAGCGGCTAACTCCTACGAGCAGTACTTC. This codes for CASSLVAANSYEQYF.

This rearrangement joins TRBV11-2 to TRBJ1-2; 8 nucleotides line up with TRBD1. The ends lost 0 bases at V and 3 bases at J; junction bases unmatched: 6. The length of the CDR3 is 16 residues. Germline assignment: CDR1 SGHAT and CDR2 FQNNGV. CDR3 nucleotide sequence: TGTGCCAGCAGCTTAGAAACCGGACAGGGATACTATGGCTACACCTTC. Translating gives CASSLETGQGYYGYTF.

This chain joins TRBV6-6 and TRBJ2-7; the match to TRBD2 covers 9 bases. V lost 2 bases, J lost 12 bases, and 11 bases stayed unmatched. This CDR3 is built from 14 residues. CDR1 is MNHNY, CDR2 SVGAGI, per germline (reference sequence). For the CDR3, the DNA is TGTGCCAGCAGTTACGCGGCTAGCGGGGTTTGGTCGTACGTC. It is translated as CASSYAASGVWSYV.

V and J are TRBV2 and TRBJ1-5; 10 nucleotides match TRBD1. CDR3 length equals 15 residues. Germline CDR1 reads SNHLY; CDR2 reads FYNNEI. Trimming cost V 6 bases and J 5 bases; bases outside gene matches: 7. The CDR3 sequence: CASRTDRGLHQPQHF. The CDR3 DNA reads TGTGCCAGCAGGACAGACAGGGGGCTACATCAGCCCCAGCATTTT.

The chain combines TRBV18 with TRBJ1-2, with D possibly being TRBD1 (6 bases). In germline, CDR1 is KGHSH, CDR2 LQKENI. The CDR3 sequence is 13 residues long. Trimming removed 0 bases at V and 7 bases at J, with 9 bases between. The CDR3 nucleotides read TGTGCCAGCTCACCACCAACAGGGACTGGCTACACCTTC. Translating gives CASSPPTGTGYTF.

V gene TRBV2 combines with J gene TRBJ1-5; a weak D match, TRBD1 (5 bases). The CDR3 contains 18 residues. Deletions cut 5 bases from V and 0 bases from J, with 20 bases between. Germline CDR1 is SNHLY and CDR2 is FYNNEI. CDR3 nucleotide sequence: TGTGCCAGCAGTTCCCGAACGGCGGTACAGGATAGCAATCAGCCCCAGCATTTT. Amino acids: CASSSRTAVQDSNQPQHF.